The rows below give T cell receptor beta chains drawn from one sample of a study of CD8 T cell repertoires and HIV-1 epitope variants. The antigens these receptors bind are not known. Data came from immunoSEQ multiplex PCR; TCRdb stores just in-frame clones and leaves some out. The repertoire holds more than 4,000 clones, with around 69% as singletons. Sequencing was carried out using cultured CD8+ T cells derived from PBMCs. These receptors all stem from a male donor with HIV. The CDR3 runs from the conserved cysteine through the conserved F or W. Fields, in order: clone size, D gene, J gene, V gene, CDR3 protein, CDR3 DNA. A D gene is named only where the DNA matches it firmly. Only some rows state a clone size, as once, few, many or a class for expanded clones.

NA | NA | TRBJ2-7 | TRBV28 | CASISRHYYEQYF | TGTGCCAGCATTTCGCGGCACTACTACGAGCAGTACTTC
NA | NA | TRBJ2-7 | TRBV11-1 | CASSPRGGTKSYEQYF | TGTGCCAGCAGCCCTAGAGGGGGGACCAAATCCTACGAGCAGTACTTC
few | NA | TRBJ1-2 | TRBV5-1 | CASSLVSAELEGYTF | TGCGCCAGCAGCTTGGTTTCGGCAGAGCTGGAGGGCTACACCTTC
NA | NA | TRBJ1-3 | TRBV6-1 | CASTLTVLSGNTIYF | TGTGCCAGCACCCTGACAGTTCTCTCTGGAAACACCATATATTTT
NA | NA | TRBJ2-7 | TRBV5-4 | CASSLGFYEQYF | TGTGCCAGCAGCTTGGGGTTCTACGAGCAGTACTTC
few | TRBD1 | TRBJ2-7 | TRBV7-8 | CASSRQGSGSEQYF | TGTGCCAGCAGCCGACAGGGCTCAGGGAGTGAGCAGTACTTC
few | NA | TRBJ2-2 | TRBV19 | CASGWGYTGELFF | TGTGCCAGTGGGTGGGGGTACACCGGGGAGCTGTTTTTT
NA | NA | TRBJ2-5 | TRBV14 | CASSSRRGKRETQYF | TGTGCCAGCAGCTCTCGCCGGGGGAAGAGAGAGACCCAGTACTTC
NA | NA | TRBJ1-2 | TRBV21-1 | CASTPGTGYGYTF | TGTGCCAGCACCCCCGGGACAGGGTATGGCTACACCTTC
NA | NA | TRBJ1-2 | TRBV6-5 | CASSYSQPYNYGYTF | TGTGCCAGCAGTTACTCCCAGCCTTATAACTATGGCTACACCTTC
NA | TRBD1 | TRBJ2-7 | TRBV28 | CASSLRQGASYEQYF | TGTGCCAGCAGCCTCAGACAGGGGGCATCCTACGAGCAGTACTTC
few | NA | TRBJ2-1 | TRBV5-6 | CASSTPRAAYNEQFF | TGTGCCAGCAGTACACCTAGAGCGGCTTACAATGAGCAGTTCTTC
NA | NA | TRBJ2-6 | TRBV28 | CASSLSGGGANVLTF | TGTGCCAGCAGTTTAAGTGGGGGTGGGGCCAACGTCCTGACTTTC
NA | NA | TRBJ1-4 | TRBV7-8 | CASSFGNEKLFF | TGTGCCAGCAGCTTTGGAAATGAAAAACTGTTTTTT
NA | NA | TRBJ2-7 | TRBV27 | CASSQYGYEQYF | TGTGCCAGCAGCCAGTACGGCTACGAGCAGTACTTC
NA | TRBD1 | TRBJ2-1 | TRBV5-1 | CASSLGTGTYNEQFF | TGCGCCAGCAGCTTGGGGACAGGGACCTACAATGAGCAGTTCTTC
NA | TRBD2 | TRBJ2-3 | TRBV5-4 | CASSLYGRSRTDTQYF | TGTGCCAGCAGCTTGTACGGGAGGTCTAGAACAGATACGCAGTATTTT
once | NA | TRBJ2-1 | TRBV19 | CASSILLGNEQFF | TGTGCCAGTAGTATCCTCTTAGGAAATGAGCAGTTCTTC
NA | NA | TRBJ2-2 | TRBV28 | CASTPIRASTGELFF | TGTGCCAGCACCCCCATCCGGGCCTCCACCGGGGAGCTGTTTTTT